Described below is a single T cell receptor beta chain sequence and its context. Antigen unknown. Data came from immunoSEQ multiplex PCR; TCRdb stores just in-frame clones and leaves some out. The repertoire consists of about 190,000 clones, with about 82% occurring once and the leading ten covering more than 1.1%. The V end lost 2 bases, the J end lost 6 bases, and 12 bases lay between the germline ends. This CDR3 comprises 13 residues. Germline loops: CDR1 GTSNPN, CDR2 SVGIG (reference sequence). This sample was taken from a study of cytomegalovirus exposure and HLA in healthy donors. Study as a whole: The platform used for the 120 validation repertoires matched that of the approximately 620 first-cohort repertoires, a later analysis reported. General study findings and limits: The listing of 160 or so TCR beta chains classed them as cytomegalovirus-associated. Subsequent analysis showed first-cohort TCR clusters tending to co-occur in some 120 validation repertoires. A few chains tied to CMV proved CMV antigen-specific in vitro.

Sequencing used PBMCs. This receptor was obtained from a woman in her late teens or twenties in good health and CMV-seronegative. V gene TRBV30 combines with J gene TRBJ2-3; D is possibly TRBD1 (6 bases). Written as DNA, the CDR3 is TGTGCCTGGAGTCAAGGACAGCGGGATACGCAGTATTTT. As protein: CAWSQGQRDTQYF.